The source of this T cell receptor (beta chain) is a study of shared clonotypes between healthy human individuals. Study-wide context: Donors had three CD4 naive, three CD4 memory, two CD8 naive and one CD8 memory plate apiece.

Overall study findings and caveats: Expectations were that clonotype sharing among donors would be affected by sequencing depth.

The CDR3 loop spans 14 amino acids. V dropped 5 bases and J dropped 6; count of bases not matched to a gene: 6. Germline V lookup: CDR1 LNHDA, CDR2 SQIVND (reference sequence). About this clone: Its antigen is unknown.

Genomic DNA from each subset was divided evenly over several immunoSEQ plates. In the study's own analysis: There were no quality scores in the junction-only immunoSEQ sequences, so filtering differed. Assay used: immunoSEQ multiplex PCR; TCRdb lists only in-frame clones, some missing. V, J and clone size derive from that table, while D and trimming were established from the DNA sequence. The sample shows some 550,000 clones, almost 97% of them seen only once. Sequenced input: naive CD4+ T cells sorted from blood. The sample's subset: CD45RA+ positively selected. The rearrangement uses TRBV19 and TRBJ2-7; 11 positions agree with TRBD2. The clonotype comes from a woman aged 25-40 years in good health. The CDR3 bases are TGTGCCAGTAGTCCGACTAGCGGGATATTCGAGCAGTACTTC. This gives the protein CASSPTSGIFEQYF. Full variable domain (remainder filled in from reference TRBV19 and TRBJ2-7): DGGITQSPKYLFRKEGQNVTLSCEQNLNHDAMYWYRQDPGQGLRLIYYSQIVNDFQKGDIAEGYSVSREKKESFPLTVTSAQKNPTAFYLCASSPTSGIFEQYFGPGTRLTVT.